The entry below gives a single TCR beta chain sequence along with its context. The record originates from a study of blood T cell repertoires in COVID-19. Looking at the study overall: Sites across the United States, Italy and Spain contributed samples from acute and convalescent COVID-19.

All recovered Cohort 3 donors got two negative PCRs, got clearance, or saw symptom resolution. Germline CDR1 is MNHEY and CDR2 is SMNVEV (reference sequence). This CDR3 has 14 amino acids. J lost 3 bases, V lost 6 bases, and 5 bases had no gene match. The data were produced by immunoSEQ multiplex PCR, yet TCRdb's version contains in-frame clones alone and is incomplete. The sample has almost 500,000 clones, about 88% seen once. The chain has TRBV27 and TRBJ1-5, with 7 bases lining up with TRBD1. The sequencing sample was made of PBMCs or T cells enriched from blood (not recorded which). This clonotype was sampled from a woman aged 55-69 years who had recovered from COVID-19. Here the CDR3 reads CASSPDRANQPQHF. The CDR3 nucleotides read TGTGCCAGCAGCCCCGACAGGGCCAATCAGCCCCAGCATTTT.